The clone carrying this T cell receptor beta chain turned up a few times. Trimming cost V 5 bases and J 4 bases; bases outside gene matches: 8. The CDR3 is 15 residues long. Germline V gene data show CDR1 as SGHVS and CDR2 as FQNEAQ. The data derive from a study of STAT5B mutations in CD4+ large granular lymphocyte leukemia. TCRdb keeps only in-frame clones here, not all; method: immunoSEQ multiplex PCR. The repertoire has 48,000 or so clones, roughly two thirds of them found once; the top ten carry 1.5% to 1.9%. Sequenced: CD4+ T cells from blood buffy coats. This sequence originates from a human donor in good health. The chain joins TRBV7-8 to TRBJ1-5, with TRBD1 identical over 7 bases. The CDR3: CASSLRDRGNQPQHF. The CDR3 nucleotides read TGTGCCAGCAGCCTACGGGACAGAGGGAATCAGCCCCAGCATTTT.